These 30 T cell receptor beta chains came from one sample sequenced in a study of blood T cells in healthy people across ages. Combining a sample-barcoded 5' primer with a J-beta primer mix, a second PCR ran for about 6 to 12 cycles. TCRdb fed the 5' RACE reads into MiXCR, producing one record per CDR3 protein. The data contain about 720,000 distinct CDR3 sequences, about a fifth of them singletons. The sample taken for sequencing was blood. These TCRs come from a man aged 70 or older in good health.

The chain employs TRBV7-2 and TRBJ2-1; D gene ambiguous. This CDR3 spans 14 amino acids. Germline-derived CDR1 and CDR2 are SGHTA and FQGNSA. Trimming took off 2 bases at V and 0 bases at J, with 5 bases between the two ends. The CDR3 region has the DNA TGTGCCAGCAGCTTACAGCCCTCCTACAATGAGCAGTTCTTC. Encoded protein: CASSLQPSYNEQFF. Full variable domain (missing parts from reference TRBV7-2 and TRBJ2-1): GAGVSQSPSNKVTEKGKDVELRCDPISGHTALYWYRQSLGQGLEFLIYFQGNSAPDKSGLPSDRFSAERTGGSVSTLTIQRTQQEDSAVYLCASSLQPSYNEQFFGPGTRLTVL.

This rearrangement joins TRBV12-3 or TRBV12-4 to TRBJ2-3, with a possible D match to TRBD2 (6 bases). This CDR3 has 16 amino acids. Trimming left V 7 bases short and J 5 bases short, with 22 bases between. The CDR3 protein is CASNQRARGRIDTQYF. CDR3 coding DNA: TGTGCCAGCAATCAAAGGGCTAGAGGGAGGATAGATACGCAGTATTTT.

This clonotype was recorded a few times. Mismatch with germline at one junction end may stem from a read error. The rearrangement uses TRBV20-1 and TRBJ1-2, with D tentatively TRBD1 (5 bases). The CDR3 spans 14 residues. The germline CDR1 and CDR2 sequences are DFQATT and SNEGSKA (reference sequence). The DNA for the CDR3 is TGCAGTGCTAGCTCTCTCCGCAGGGAGCATGGCCACACCTTC. Translated: CSASSLRREHGHTF.

The genes are TRBV12-3 or TRBV12-4 and TRBJ2-5; D is perhaps TRBD2 (6 bases). The J call is in doubt because the DNA end fits TRBJ2-1 better. This CDR3 is built from 13 residues. The CDR3 sequence: CASRRPASDEQFF. In DNA form, the CDR3 reads TGTGCCAGCAGACGGCCCGCTAGCGATGAGCAGTTCTTC.

This clonotype was counted a few times. This chain connects TRBV5-1 to TRBJ2-3; tentatively, D is TRBD2 (5 bases). Trimming removed 5 bases from V and 4 bases from J, with 20 bases in between. Germline V gene sequence: CDR1 SGHRS, CDR2 YFSETQ. The CDR3 is made up of 16 amino acids. This CDR3 is CASRSYSGWESDTQYF. The CDR3 bases are TGCGCCAGCAGATCATATTCGGGGTGGGAGTCAGATACGCAGTATTTT.

This clonotype appeared a few times. The rearrangement links TRBV7-2 to TRBJ2-5; TRBD2 matches 10 bases. Germline-derived CDR1 and CDR2 are SGHTA and FQGNSA. CDR3 length: 15 residues. The junction had 3 bases not matched to a gene; V was cut back by 0 bases and J by 5 bases. The CDR3 sequence is CASSLALAGVETQYF. The CDR3 DNA sequence: TGTGCCAGCAGCTTAGCCCTAGCGGGAGTGGAGACCCAGTACTTC. The whole variable domain, filled in from reference TRBV7-2 and TRBJ2-5, reads GAGVSQSPSNKVTEKGKDVELRCDPISGHTALYWYRQSLGQGLEFLIYFQGNSAPDKSGLPSDRFSAERTGGSVSTLTIQRTQQEDSAVYLCASSLALAGVETQYFGPGTRLLVL.

In DNA form, the CDR3 reads TGCAGCGCACGACGGGAGGGTGAGCAGTACGTC. Amino acid sequence: CSARREGEQYV. The rearrangement links TRBV29-1 to TRBJ2-7, with 8 bases lining up with TRBD2. CDR3 length: 11 residues. Germline CDR1 reads SQVTM; CDR2 reads ANQGSEA. V dropped 7 bases and J dropped 7; count of bases not matched to a gene: 6.

This clonotype was seen ten or more times. The CDR3 coding sequence is TGTGCCAGCAGCGCAATTGGAGGGTGGAATGAGCAGTTCTTC. It is translated as CASSAIGGWNEQFF. The V call is TRBV9, the J call TRBJ2-1; the D gene is possibly TRBD2 (6 bases). Trimming shortened V by 3 bases and J by 7 bases, and 14 bases separated the two germline ends. The germline V gene encodes CDR1 SGDLS and CDR2 YYNGEE. This CDR3 has 14 amino acids.

V and J are TRBV7-8 and TRBJ2-1, with a weak D call TRBD2 (6 bases). The CDR3 covers 15 residues. Germline CDR1 is SGHVS and CDR2 is FQNEAQ. Trimming left V 2 bases short and J 6 bases short, with 14 bases between. This CDR3 is CASSLSSAWVNEQFF. For the CDR3, the DNA is TGTGCCAGCAGCTTATCTAGCGCCTGGGTCAATGAGCAGTTCTTC.

The chain links TRBV19 to TRBJ2-4; a weak D match, TRBD2 (6 bases). Germline V CDR1 and CDR2: LNHDA, SQIVND (reference sequence). The CDR3 has 19 amino acids. V was trimmed by 1 base and J by 8 bases, leaving 27 bases between them. The CDR3: CASSIGVGGRGRVVDIQYF. CDR3 coding DNA: TGTGCCAGTAGTATAGGGGTAGGAGGGAGAGGTAGAGTGGTGGACATTCAGTACTTC.

On this clonotype: One end of the junction does not line up with germline, which may come from a read error. The chain recombines TRBV20-1 with TRBJ1-6; perhaps TRBD1 as D (5 bases). Per germline, CDR1 DFQATT and CDR2 SNEGSKA (reference sequence). CDR3 size: 16 residues. CDR3 amino acids: CSARVSQGSYNSPLHF. The CDR3 DNA reads as TGCAGTGCTAGAGTTTCCCAGGGCAGTTATAATTCGCCCCTCCACTTT.

This clonotype has only a few counts. V is TRBV13 and J is TRBJ1-3, with D perhaps TRBD1 (6 bases). The CDR3 sequence is 13 residues long. Trimming removed 3 bases at V and 6 bases at J, with 9 bases between. Germline-derived CDR1 and CDR2 are PRHDT and FYEKMQ (reference sequence). CDR3 loop: CASSLGAANTIYF. The CDR3 nucleotides are TGTGCCAGCAGCTTGGGGGCCGCAAACACCATATATTTT.

The chain has TRBV7-9 and TRBJ1-2, with D possibly TRBD1 on 6 matching bases. Trimming pared 0 bases from V and 3 bases from J, leaving 17 bases between. CDR3 length equals 17 residues. Germline V lookup: CDR1 SEHNR, CDR2 FQNEAQ (reference sequence). The CDR3 sequence: CASSLARDRLEHYGYTF. CDR3 DNA sequence: TGTGCCAGCAGCTTAGCCCGAGACAGGCTCGAACACTATGGCTACACCTTC.

The J gene is TRBJ1-1, the V gene TRBV7-9; 8 bases match TRBD1. Germline V gene data show CDR1 as SEHNR and CDR2 as FQNEAQ (reference sequence). V gave up 1 base and J gave up 1 base; unmatched junction bases: 5. The CDR3 contains 16 residues. DNA of the CDR3: TGTGCCAGCAGCTTAGAAGACAGGGGCTGGAACACTGAAGCTTTCTTT. This codes for CASSLEDRGWNTEAFF.

This clonotype has only a few counts. The chain is built from TRBV3-1 and TRBJ2-3; no firm D call. Per the germline V gene, CDR1 is LGHDT and CDR2 is YNNKEL (reference sequence). Trimming took 1 base from V and 2 from J, leaving 4 bases between them. This CDR3 is built from 13 residues. The CDR3 bases are TGTGCCAGCAGCCAAGCCCCCACAGATACGCAGTATTTT. Translation: CASSQAPTDTQYF.

This clonotype was counted between two and nine times. This sequence joins TRBV11-2 and TRBJ2-1, with TRBD2 identical over 8 bases. The CDR3 totals 14 residues. V dropped 3 bases and J dropped 7; count of bases not matched to a gene: 5. The V gene's germline CDR1 is SGHAT and CDR2 FQNNGV. CDR3 DNA sequence: TGTGCCAGCAGCTTCGGGGGGGCGAGAAATGAGCAGTTCTTC. Protein sequence: CASSFGGARNEQFF.

This sequence joins TRBV20-1 and TRBJ1-1; D call uncertain. Trimming left V 7 bases short and J 1 base short, with 16 bases between. Looked up from germline, CDR1 is DFQATT and CDR2 is SNEGSKA (reference sequence). The CDR3 covers 14 residues. DNA for the CDR3: TGCAGTGTTAGGTTCTGGACTTCGAACACTGAAGCTTTCTTT. This translates into CSVRFWTSNTEAFF.

In this sample, this clonotype turned up a few times. CDR3: CASSFFAVDTQYF. DNA of the CDR3: TGTGCCAGCAGCTTTTTCGCGGTAGATACGCAGTATTTT. The chain carries TRBV7-9 and TRBJ2-3; D is undetermined. Between the trimmed V and J ends, which lost 3 bases and 5 bases, there was a span of 9 bases. Per germline, CDR1 SEHNR and CDR2 FQNEAQ (reference sequence). CDR3 length: 13 amino acids.

J is TRBJ2-3 and V is TRBV25-1; 11 bases match TRBD2. The CDR3 covers 18 residues. Germline CDR1 and CDR2: MGHDK and SYGVNS. The V and J ends lost 1 base and 3 bases, in that order; junction bases with no gene match: 9. The CDR3 protein is CASSELRLAGGVTDTQYF. The CDR3 coding sequence is TGTGCCAGCAGTGAATTAAGGCTAGCGGGAGGTGTTACAGATACGCAGTATTTT.

The table lists this clonotype with a few counts. This chain links TRBV7-2 with TRBJ2-4; D assignment may be TRBD1 or TRBD2 (5 bases each). CDR1 is SGHTA and CDR2 is FQGNSA in the germline V gene. The CDR3 contains 15 residues. V was trimmed by 4 bases and J by 4 bases, leaving 14 bases between them. In DNA, the CDR3 is TGTGCCAGCAGCTACACCGGGACCGTAAAAAACATTCAGTACTTC. As protein: CASSYTGTVKNIQYF.

V and J are TRBV3-1 and TRBJ2-1, with 9 bases lining up with TRBD2. Per germline, CDR1 LGHDT and CDR2 YNNKEL (reference sequence). The ends lost 8 bases at V and 6 bases at J; junction bases unmatched: 8. The length of the CDR3 is 14 residues. The CDR3 sequence: CASSKREVVNEQFF. CDR3 DNA sequence: TGTGCCAGCTCCAAGCGGGAGGTTGTCAATGAGCAGTTCTTC.

The CDR3 loop is CATSGGIGGYTF. Here the CDR3 DNA reads TGTGCCACCAGCGGAGGGATCGGCGGCTACACCTTC. The chain couples TRBV24-1 to TRBJ1-2; D remains unclear. CDR1 is KGHDR and CDR2 is SFDVKD in the germline V gene. Trimming stripped 7 bases from V and 8 bases from J, with 13 bases between. The CDR3 has 12 residues.

This chain connects TRBV5-1 to TRBJ2-7, with a tentative D call TRBD1 (6 bases). The CDR3 has 15 amino acids. Trimming took off 4 bases at V and 3 bases at J, with 17 bases between the two ends. Per germline, CDR1 SGHRS and CDR2 YFSETQ. This CDR3 is CASSPLDGTLYEQYF. The CDR3 DNA reads as TGCGCCAGCAGCCCCTTGGACGGGACACTCTACGAGCAGTACTTC.

The CDR3 sequence: CASSVAEAGELFF. DNA of the CDR3: TGTGCCAGCAGTGTAGCAGAGGCCGGGGAGCTGTTTTTT. This chain links TRBV6-4 with TRBJ2-2; D not certain. This CDR3 spans 13 amino acids. V was shortened by 4 bases and J by 6 bases, with 9 bases between the two germline ends. Germline V gene sequence: CDR1 MRHNA, CDR2 SNTAGT.

The gene calls are TRBV2 and TRBJ1-4; 7 bases are a match to TRBD1. The CDR3 totals 13 residues. J was trimmed by 7 bases and V by 8 bases; bases with no gene match: 7. Germline CDR1 reads SNHLY; CDR2 reads FYNNEI. CDR3: CASRRGLTEKLFF. The CDR3 DNA reads as TGTGCCAGCCGCAGGGGGTTGACTGAAAAACTGTTTTTT.

This clonotype was counted a few times. An end of the junction differs from the germline gene, which may be a read error. The chain carries TRBV7-9 and TRBJ1-4, with 8 bases that match TRBD1. The CDR3 length is 17 residues. Per the germline V gene, CDR1 is SEHNR and CDR2 is FQNEAQ (reference sequence). The CDR3 DNA is TGTGCCAGCAGCTTATGGACAGGGCGCAGAACTAATGAAAAACTCTTTTTT. It is translated as CASSLWTGRRTNEKLFF. The variable domain in full, completed from reference TRBV7-9 and TRBJ1-4, reads DTGVSQNPRHKITKRGQNVTFRCDPISEHNRLYWYRQTLGQGPEFLTYFQNEAQLEKSRLLSDRFSAERPKGSFSTLEIQRTEQGDSAMYLCASSLWTGRRTNEKLFFGSGTQLSVL.

This clonotype was counted between two and nine times. The V call is TRBV12-3 or TRBV12-4, the J call TRBJ1-4, with D possibly TRBD1 on 5 matching bases. CDR3 size: 14 residues. V shed 3 bases and J shed 10 bases, with 15 bases lying between them. CDR3 amino acids: CASSLRGVRGKLFF. CDR3 coding DNA: TGTGCCAGCAGTTTGCGGGGGGTTCGGGGAAAACTGTTTTTT.

V gene TRBV24-1 combines with J gene TRBJ1-1; 7 positions match TRBD1. V shed 4 bases and J 11 bases; nucleotides not matched to a gene: 12. The CDR3 spans 14 residues. Per germline, CDR1 KGHDR and CDR2 SFDVKD. In DNA form, the CDR3 reads TGTGCCACCAGTGAGGGTCGACAGGGAGGGAAGGCTTTCTTT. This gives the protein CATSEGRQGGKAFF.

This clonotype was counted between two and nine times. V and J are TRBV24-1 and TRBJ2-7, with 10 bases aligning to TRBD2. The closer fit of TRBJ2-5 to the DNA end suggests the J call may be wrong. The CDR3 runs 16 residues. The germline CDR1 and CDR2 sequences are KGHDR and SFDVKD. This chain's CDR3 is CATSDPGLAASETQYF. CDR3 DNA: TGTGCCACCAGTGATCCTGGACTAGCGGCCTCGGAGACCCAGTACTTC.

This clonotype came up a few times. The chain couples TRBV6-5 to TRBJ1-2; D remains ambiguous. The length of the CDR3 is 12 residues. Germline CDR1 and CDR2: MNHEY and SVGAGI. V was clipped by 2 bases and J by 6 bases, with 7 bases between them. CDR3 nucleotide sequence: TGTGCCAGCAGTTACGGCCCCAATGGCTACACCTTC. This encodes CASSYGPNGYTF.